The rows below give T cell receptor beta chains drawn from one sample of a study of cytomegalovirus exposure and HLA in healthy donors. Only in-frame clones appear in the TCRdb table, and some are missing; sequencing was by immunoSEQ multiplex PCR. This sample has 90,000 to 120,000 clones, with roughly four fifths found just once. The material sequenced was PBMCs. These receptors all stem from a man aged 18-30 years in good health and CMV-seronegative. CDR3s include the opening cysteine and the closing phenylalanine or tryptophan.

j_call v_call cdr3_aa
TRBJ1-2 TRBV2 CASRGNGGGGYGYPF
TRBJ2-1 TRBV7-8 CASRLGGGVLSSYNEQFF
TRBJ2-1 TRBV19 CASSQGDNEQFF
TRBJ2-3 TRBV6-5 CASSYQGGGADTQYF
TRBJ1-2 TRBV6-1 CASSVGGNNYGYTF
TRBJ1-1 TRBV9 CASSDRPGQGEAFF
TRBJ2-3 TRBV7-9 CASSFGTSADTQYF
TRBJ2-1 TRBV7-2 CATGVAYNEQFF
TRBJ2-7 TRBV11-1 CASSNGEGSSYEQYF
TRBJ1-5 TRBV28 CASTPSGGNQPQHF
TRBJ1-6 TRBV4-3 CASSQLADSGSPLHF
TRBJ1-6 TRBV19 CASSSAGTDNSPLHF
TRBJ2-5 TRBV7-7 CASSLAPPNPRFQETQYF
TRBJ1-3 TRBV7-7 CASSSVIGNTIYF
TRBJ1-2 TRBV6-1 CASDRGGSNYGYTF
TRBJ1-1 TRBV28 CASSGWGVGTEAFF
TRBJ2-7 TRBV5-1 CASSATGSSYEQYF